The 16 T cell receptor beta chains below come from one sample, sequenced in a study of T cells in Graves' hyperthyroidism and ophthalmopathy. There were TCR beta CDR3 regions amplified from RNA transcripts. First-round RT-PCR of the TCR CDR3 relied on the HTBI primer set. TCRdb fed the multiplex PCR reads into MiXCR, producing one record per CDR3 protein. The sample consists of a few hundred thousand distinct CDR3 sequences, about 14% of them appearing once. Sample: blood. Source of these receptors: a woman in her thirties with Graves' ophthalmopathy.

Many counts were recorded for this clonotype. CDR3 amino acids: CASSLAQNRAYGYTF. CDR3 DNA: TGTGCCAGCAGCTTAGCGCAGAACAGGGCGTATGGCTACACCTTC. The rearrangement links TRBV7-2 to TRBJ1-2, with D possibly TRBD1 on 6 matching bases. The length of the CDR3 is 15 residues. Per germline, CDR1 SGHTA and CDR2 FQGNSA. V gave up 0 bases and J gave up 5 bases, with 13 bases separating them.

This clonotype was picked up many times. This chain connects TRBV7-9 to TRBJ2-3, with a weak D call TRBD1 (6 bases). Germline V gene data show CDR1 as SEHNR and CDR2 as FQNEAQ (reference sequence). The CDR3 loop spans 15 amino acids. The germline V and J ends were trimmed by 5 bases and 1 base, with 13 bases remaining between them. CDR3 bases: TGTGCCAGCAGCGTTACAGGGTGGGGCACAGATACGCAGTATTTT. As protein: CASSVTGWGTDTQYF.

In this sample, this clonotype turned up many times. This may come from a read error, since a much larger clone is one base off. V and J are TRBV18 and TRBJ2-1; 9 bases are shared with TRBD2. V gave up 3 bases and J gave up 11 bases; unmatched junction bases: 11. Germline-derived CDR1 and CDR2 are KGHSH and LQKENI. This CDR3 is built from 15 residues. CDR3 in amino acids: CASSPRGGALNKQFF. The CDR3 bases are TGTGCCAGCTCACCCCGCGGGGGGGCCTTAAATAAGCAGTTCTTC.

The rearrangement links TRBV7-2 to TRBJ1-5; TRBD1 might be the D (5 bases). V was trimmed by 1 base and J by 7 bases, leaving 14 bases between them. The germline CDR1 and CDR2 sequences are SGHTA and FQGNSA. This CDR3 has 15 amino acids. The CDR3 DNA reads TGTGCCAGCAGCTTAGACAGGTTATCCAACCAGCCCCAGCATTTT. Its translation: CASSLDRLSNQPQHF.

In this sample, this clonotype turned up many times. The V gene is TRBV7-9, the J gene TRBJ1-2; a weak D match, TRBD1 (5 bases). From germline, CDR1 is SEHNR and CDR2 FQNEAQ (reference sequence). V lost 4 bases, J lost 6 bases, and 15 bases lay in between. The CDR3 is made up of 14 amino acids. The CDR3 DNA is TGTGCCAGCAGCTACCCACAATGGGGGAATGGCTACACCTTC. Translation: CASSYPQWGNGYTF.

This clonotype was recorded at least ten times. The chain joins TRBV4-2 to TRBJ2-1; D possibly uses TRBD1 or TRBD2 (5 bases each). The germline gives CDR1 LGHNA, CDR2 YNFKEQ. CDR3 length: 17 residues. The V end lost 0 bases, the J end lost 6 bases, and 18 bases lay between the germline ends. The CDR3 protein is CASSQDWRQGISNEQFF. The CDR3 coding sequence is TGTGCCAGCAGCCAAGATTGGAGGCAGGGAATCTCCAATGAGCAGTTCTTC.

This clonotype was detected many times. The V gene is TRBV3-1, the J gene TRBJ2-7; possible D gene TRBD2, 6 bases. CDR3 size: 15 residues. CDR1 LGHDT and CDR2 YNNKEL come from the germline V gene (reference sequence). The V gene lost 0 bases and the J gene lost 7 bases, with 16 bases spanning the gap. Here the CDR3 reads CASSQDIGGMREQYF. In nucleotides, the CDR3 is TGTGCCAGCAGCCAAGATATAGGAGGGATGCGGGAGCAGTACTTC.

This clonotype has at least ten counts. The rearrangement uses TRBV28 and TRBJ1-5; D not resolved. Germline assignment: CDR1 MDHEN and CDR2 SYDVKM. CDR3 length: 13 residues. With 8 bases removed from V and 0 bases from J, the gap between germline ends came to 8 bases. CDR3 DNA: TGTGCCAGCGAAAGGATTAGCAATCAGCCCCAGCATTTT. It encodes CASERISNQPQHF. The full variable domain, with the rest looked up from reference TRBV28 and TRBJ1-5, is DVKVTQSSRYLVKRTGEKVFLECVQDMDHENMFWYRQDPGLGLRLIYFSYDVKMKEKGDIPEGYSVSREKKERFSLILESASTNQTSMYLCASERISNQPQHFGDGTRLSIL.

About this clonotype itself: Being one base from a much bigger clone, this may be a read error. The chain links TRBV6-1 to TRBJ2-3; D gene unclear. The J call could be wrong; TRBJ1-5 is a better fit for the DNA end. Germline V lookup: CDR1 MNHNS, CDR2 SASEGT. The CDR3 is 14 residues long. This CDR3 reads CASSEWPGTDTQHF. In nucleotides, the CDR3 is TGTGCCAGCAGTGAATGGCCAGGCACAGATACGCAGCATTTT.

Ten or more counts support this clonotype. The chain combines TRBV6-1 with TRBJ1-4; D not resolved. The CDR3 extends over 11 amino acids. V gave up 6 bases and J gave up 8 bases, with 7 bases separating them. The germline V gene encodes CDR1 MNHNS and CDR2 SASEGT. The CDR3 spells CASRNTEKLFF. CDR3 DNA sequence: TGTGCCAGCAGAAACACCGAAAAACTGTTTTTT.

This chain uses TRBV5-5 with TRBJ1-5; 8 bases align to TRBD1. The CDR3 runs 15 residues. Trimming took 5 bases from V and 8 from J; bases not matched to a gene: 12. Germline V gene lookup returns CDR1 SGHKS and CDR2 YYEKEE (reference sequence). The CDR3 DNA reads TGTGCCAGCAGGTTCGGGGACAGGAACTATGAGCCCCAGCATTTT. The encoded protein is CASRFGDRNYEPQHF.

The chain recombines TRBV6-2 or TRBV6-3 with TRBJ2-7; D uncertain. Trimming pared 5 bases from V and 5 bases from J, leaving 7 bases between. The CDR3 is 11 residues long. Per germline, CDR1 MNHEY and CDR2 SVGEGT. DNA for the CDR3: TGTGCCAGCAGTGCCCTTCACGAGCAGTACTTC. This codes for CASSALHEQYF.

The V call is TRBV12-3 or TRBV12-4, the J call TRBJ2-7; possibly TRBD1 for D (6 bases). The CDR3 is 15 residues long. Trimming left V 4 bases short and J 3 bases short, with 16 bases between. In DNA form, the CDR3 reads TGTGCCAGCAGTTCCGACGACAGGCTGATCTACGAGCAGTACTTC. Translating it yields CASSSDDRLIYEQYF.

Only a few counts were recorded for this clonotype. Sequence at one end of the junction differs from germline and may be a read error. CDR3 sequence: CASSQTTGTQYF. Here the CDR3 DNA reads TGTGCCAGCAGCCAGACCACAGGTACGCAGTATTTT. V gene TRBV5-8 combines with J gene TRBJ2-3, with D possibly matching TRBD1 (5 bases). This CDR3 is built from 12 residues. CDR1 and CDR2 from the germline V gene are SGHTS and YDEGEE.

This clonotype has a count of ten or more. The chain couples TRBV28 to TRBJ1-5, with 7 bases that match TRBD1. V gave up 6 bases and J gave up 0 bases; unmatched junction bases: 14. CDR3 size: 18 residues. Germline V gene lookup returns CDR1 MDHEN and CDR2 SYDVKM. CDR3 sequence reads: CASSYIRLDRTSNQPQHF. In DNA, the CDR3 is TGTGCCAGCAGCTACATTCGGTTGGACAGGACTAGCAATCAGCCCCAGCATTTT. Together with reference TRBV28 and TRBJ1-5, the CDR3 gives the full variable domain: DVKVTQSSRYLVKRTGEKVFLECVQDMDHENMFWYRQDPGLGLRLIYFSYDVKMKEKGDIPEGYSVSREKKERFSLILESASTNQTSMYLCASSYIRLDRTSNQPQHFGDGTRLSIL.

This clonotype was found many times. V is TRBV6-1 and J is TRBJ2-1; 8 bases are shared with TRBD1. CDR3 length equals 13 residues. J lost 4 bases, V lost 8 bases, and 4 bases had no gene match. CDR1 is MNHNS, CDR2 SASEGT, per germline. CDR3 nucleotides: TGTGCCAGCGCGGGACAGGCGTACAATGAGCAGTTCTTC. Residues: CASAGQAYNEQFF.